The 13 T cell receptor beta chains below all came from one sample that was sequenced in a study of regulatory T cells in long-lasting Graves disease. Building of the TCR beta libraries involved iRepertoire HTBI primers and Arm-PCR of CDR3 regions. Each CDR3 protein gets one entry after TCRdb re-called the multiplex PCR reads with MiXCR. The data show about 340,000 distinct CDR3 sequences, around a fifth seen once. Time point defined: persistent/refractory GD, antithyroid drugs over 5 years with positive TRAb. From PBMCs, RNA was extracted and then used to make the TCR library. The sequencing used peripheral blood mononuclear cells (PBMCs), collected when the disease was refractory, from a patient treated with antithyroid drugs. The receptors originated from a female donor with Graves disease.

This clonotype was seen more than once but under ten times. This chain links TRBV18 with TRBJ2-2, with TRBD2 matching over 14 bases. This CDR3 has 16 amino acids. V lost 3 bases and J lost 7; bases outside the gene matches: 4. Germline lookup yields CDR1 KGHSH and CDR2 LQKENI. The CDR3 coding sequence is TGTGCCAGCTCACCGGGACTAGCGGGAGCGTTCGGGGAGCTGTTTTTT. Translating it yields CASSPGLAGAFGELFF.

The rearrangement joins TRBV20-1 to TRBJ2-7; weak D call: TRBD1 (5 bases). Trimming pared 6 bases from V and 5 bases from J, leaving 14 bases between. The CDR3 length is 12 residues. Looked up from germline, CDR1 is DFQATT and CDR2 is SNEGSKA (reference sequence). CDR3 in DNA: TGCAGTGCCCACGAGGTGGGGCACGAGCAGTACTTC. This codes for CSAHEVGHEQYF.

Worth noting for this clonotype: Just one base apart from a much larger clone, this may be a read error. The rearrangement uses TRBV29-1 and TRBJ1-2; 7 bases fit TRBD1. The length of the CDR3 is 12 residues. Germline loops: CDR1 SQVTM, CDR2 ANQGSEA. V was clipped by 7 bases and J by 7 bases; unmatched bases: 9. The CDR3: CSAEGGGFGYTF. For the CDR3, the DNA is TGCAGCGCAGAGGGAGGGGGCTTTGGCTACACCTTC.

This clonotype was recorded at least ten times. Its ends do not fully match the called genes, so a read error is possible. The chain links TRBV7-3 to TRBJ1-4; TRBD1 is a possible D gene (5 bases). The CDR3 covers 14 residues. The germline V gene has CDR1 SGHTA and CDR2 FQGTGA. CDR3: CASSFSYIDSELVF. CDR3 sequence (DNA): TGTGCCAGCAGCTTTAGCTACATCGACAGCGAATTGGTTTTT.

V is TRBV19 and J is TRBJ2-3, with TRBD1 matching over 7 bases. The CDR3 consists of 15 residues. The ends lost 6 bases at V and 3 bases at J; junction bases unmatched: 9. Germline CDR1 and CDR2: LNHDA and SQIVND (reference sequence). The CDR3 spells CASSGQGGLTDTQYF. CDR3 in DNA: TGTGCCAGTAGCGGCCAAGGGGGCTTGACAGATACGCAGTATTTT.

This clonotype was seen many times. The chain has TRBV10-3 and TRBJ2-7; 8 nucleotides agree with TRBD1. The CDR3 extends over 13 amino acids. Trimming cost V 10 bases and J 4 bases; bases outside gene matches: 9. The germline gives CDR1 ENHRY, CDR2 SYGVKD. CDR3 amino acids: CAKYQGARYEQYF. The DNA for the CDR3 is TGTGCCAAATACCAGGGGGCAAGGTACGAGCAGTACTTC.

The V and J genes are TRBV7-2 and TRBJ2-2; a possible D gene is TRBD2 (6 bases). Germline V gene data show CDR1 as SGHTA and CDR2 as FQGNSA. V lost 2 bases and J lost 3, with 13 bases in between. The CDR3 extends over 16 amino acids. The CDR3 region is CASSLPGPGDTGELFF. The CDR3 DNA sequence: TGTGCCAGCAGCTTACCGGGCCCGGGGGACACCGGGGAGCTGTTTTTT.

The CDR3 DNA reads TGCGCCAGCAGCAGGGCCGTTGGTACCTACGAGCAGTACTTC. Translated: CASSRAVGTYEQYF. J is TRBJ2-7 and V is TRBV5-1; D ambiguous. CDR1 and CDR2 (germline): SGHRS, YFSETQ. The CDR3 consists of 14 residues. Trimming left V 4 bases short and J 2 bases short, with 13 bases between.

With regard to this clonotype: A read error is likely, as this CDR3 ends without the conserved phenylalanine or tryptophan. The chain links TRBV11-2 to TRBJ2-1; 7 bases line up with TRBD2. CDR3 length equals 18 residues. Trimming removed 3 bases from V and 1 base from J; junction bases left unmatched: 12. From germline, CDR1 is SGHAT and CDR2 FQNNGV. As DNA, the CDR3 is TGTGCCAGCAGCTTTCCTTCTCGCGGGAGAGGGTCCTACAATGAGCAGTTCCTC. Its translation is CASSFPSRGRGSYNEQFL.

The rearrangement links TRBV4-2 to TRBJ1-1, with D possibly TRBD1 on 5 matching bases. V was trimmed by 4 bases and J by 3 bases, leaving 21 bases between them. The germline V gene encodes CDR1 LGHNA and CDR2 YNFKEQ. This CDR3 contains 17 residues. The CDR3 bases are TGTGCCAGCAGCCCGGCCTACGGAGACGGACACCACACTGAAGCTTTCTTT. Its protein is CASSPAYGDGHHTEAFF.

This clonotype was seen a handful of times. The J gene is TRBJ1-4, the V gene TRBV20-1, with D tentatively TRBD1 (6 bases). This CDR3 spans 14 amino acids. CDR1 DFQATT and CDR2 SNEGSKA come from the germline V gene (reference sequence). Deletions cut 7 bases from V and 4 bases from J, with 16 bases between. The CDR3 protein is CSGEAGAYNEKLFF. The CDR3 coding sequence is TGCAGTGGCGAGGCGGGGGCCTATAATGAAAAACTGTTTTTT.

In the case of this clonotype: This may be a read error, as it is one base from a much larger clone. It is likely a read error, because the conserved phenylalanine at the end of the CDR3 is missing. The V call is TRBV6-2 or TRBV6-3, the J call TRBJ2-5; 8 bases align to TRBD1. The V gene end was trimmed by 6 bases and the J gene end by 5 bases; junction bases not matched to a gene: 5. The CDR3 totals 13 residues. The germline gives CDR1 MNHEY, CDR2 SVGEGT. CDR3 sequence (DNA): TGTGCCAGCAGATCGACAGGGGTCGAGACCCAGTACTCC. Translation gives CASRSTGVETQYS.

The chain couples TRBV12-3 or TRBV12-4 to TRBJ1-6; D is ambiguous. V lost 7 bases and J lost 10, with 17 bases in between. CDR3 size: 14 residues. The CDR3 region has the DNA TGTGCCAGCACAAAGAGATCGGACGGCTCACCCCTCCACTTT. Protein: CASTKRSDGSPLHF.